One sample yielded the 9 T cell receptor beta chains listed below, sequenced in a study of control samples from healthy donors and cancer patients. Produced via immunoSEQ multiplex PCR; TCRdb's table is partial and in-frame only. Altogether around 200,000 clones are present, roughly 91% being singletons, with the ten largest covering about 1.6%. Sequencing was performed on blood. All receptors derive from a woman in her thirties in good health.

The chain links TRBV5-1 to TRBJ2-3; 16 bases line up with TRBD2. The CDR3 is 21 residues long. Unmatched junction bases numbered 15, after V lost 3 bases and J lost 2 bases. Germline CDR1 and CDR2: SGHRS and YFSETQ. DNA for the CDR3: TGCGCCAGCAGCTATGTAAACACCGGGACTAGCGGGGGGGAACTCACAGATACGCAGTATTTT. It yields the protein CASSYVNTGTSGGELTDTQYF.

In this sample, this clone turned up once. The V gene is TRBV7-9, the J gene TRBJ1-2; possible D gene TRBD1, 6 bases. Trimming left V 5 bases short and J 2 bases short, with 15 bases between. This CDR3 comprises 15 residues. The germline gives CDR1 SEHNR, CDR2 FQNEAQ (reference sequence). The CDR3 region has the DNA TGTGCCAGCAGCCCCCCGGGACAACTGAACTATGGCTACACCTTC. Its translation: CASSPPGQLNYGYTF.

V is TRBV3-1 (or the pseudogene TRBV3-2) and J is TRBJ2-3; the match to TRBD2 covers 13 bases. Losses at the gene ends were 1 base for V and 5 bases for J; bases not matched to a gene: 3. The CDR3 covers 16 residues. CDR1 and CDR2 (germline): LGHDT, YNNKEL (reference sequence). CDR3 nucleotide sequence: TGTGCCAGCAGCCAAGGACTAGCGGGAGGTCAAGATACGCAGTATTTT. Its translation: CASSQGLAGGQDTQYF.

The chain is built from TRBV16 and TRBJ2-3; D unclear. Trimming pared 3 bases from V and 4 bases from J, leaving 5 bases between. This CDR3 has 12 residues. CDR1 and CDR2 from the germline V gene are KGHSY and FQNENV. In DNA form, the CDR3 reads TGTGCCAGCAGCCATCTCGCAGATACGCAGTATTTT. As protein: CASSHLADTQYF.

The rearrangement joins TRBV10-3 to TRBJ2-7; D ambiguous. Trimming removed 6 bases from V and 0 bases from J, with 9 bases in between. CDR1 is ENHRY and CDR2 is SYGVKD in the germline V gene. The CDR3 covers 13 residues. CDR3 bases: TGTGCCATCAGCTCGGACGCCTCCTACGAGCAGTACTTC. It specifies CAISSDASYEQYF.

The CDR3: CASSFGQMNTEAFF. CDR3 sequence (DNA): TGTGCCAGCAGCTTCGGACAGATGAACACTGAAGCTTTCTTT. This rearrangement joins TRBV9 to TRBJ1-1, with D perhaps TRBD1 (6 bases). The V end lost 4 bases, the J end lost 0 bases, and 10 bases lay between the germline ends. Germline-derived CDR1 and CDR2 are SGDLS and YYNGEE. CDR3 length: 14 residues.

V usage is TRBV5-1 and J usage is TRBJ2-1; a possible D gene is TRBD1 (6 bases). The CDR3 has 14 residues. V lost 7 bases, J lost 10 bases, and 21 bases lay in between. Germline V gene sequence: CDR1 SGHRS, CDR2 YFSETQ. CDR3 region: CASRHTSGAGEQFF. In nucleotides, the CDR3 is TGCGCCAGCCGCCATACCTCAGGGGCAGGGGAGCAGTTCTTC.

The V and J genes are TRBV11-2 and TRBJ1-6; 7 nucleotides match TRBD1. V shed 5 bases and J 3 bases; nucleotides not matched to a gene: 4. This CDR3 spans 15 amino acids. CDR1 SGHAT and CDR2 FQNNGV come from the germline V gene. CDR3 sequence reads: CASSSTGVYNSPLHF. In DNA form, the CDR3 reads TGTGCCAGCAGCAGTACAGGGGTCTATAATTCACCCCTCCACTTT. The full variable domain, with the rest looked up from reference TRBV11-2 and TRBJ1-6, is EAGVAQSPRYKIIEKRQSVAFWCNPISGHATLYWYQQILGQGPKLLIQFQNNGVVDDSQLPKDRFSAERLKGVDSTLKIQPAKLEDSAVYLCASSSTGVYNSPLHFGNGTRLTVT.

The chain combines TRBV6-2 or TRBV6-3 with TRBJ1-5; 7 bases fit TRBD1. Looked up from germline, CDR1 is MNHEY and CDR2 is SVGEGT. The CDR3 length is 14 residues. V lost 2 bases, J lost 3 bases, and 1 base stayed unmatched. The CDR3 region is CASSYDRVNQPQHF. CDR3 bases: TGTGCCAGCAGTTACGACAGGGTCAATCAGCCCCAGCATTTT.